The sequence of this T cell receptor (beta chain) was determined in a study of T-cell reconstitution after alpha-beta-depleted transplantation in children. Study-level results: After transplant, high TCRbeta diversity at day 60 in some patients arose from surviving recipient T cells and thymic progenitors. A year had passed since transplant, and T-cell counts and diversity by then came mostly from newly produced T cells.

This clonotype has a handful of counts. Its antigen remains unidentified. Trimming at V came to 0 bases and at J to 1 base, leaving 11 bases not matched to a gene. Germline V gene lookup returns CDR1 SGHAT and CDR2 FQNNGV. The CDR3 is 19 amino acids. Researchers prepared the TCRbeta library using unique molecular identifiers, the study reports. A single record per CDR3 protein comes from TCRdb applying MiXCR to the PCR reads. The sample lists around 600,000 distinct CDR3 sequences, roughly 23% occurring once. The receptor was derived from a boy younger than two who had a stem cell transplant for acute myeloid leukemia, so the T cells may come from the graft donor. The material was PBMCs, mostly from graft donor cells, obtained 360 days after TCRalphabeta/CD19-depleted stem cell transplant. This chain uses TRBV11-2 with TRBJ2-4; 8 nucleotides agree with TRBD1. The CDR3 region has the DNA TGTGCCAGCAGCTTAGACCTGAGGACAGGGAGGATGGCCAAAAACATTCAGTACTTC. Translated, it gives CASSLDLRTGRMAKNIQYF.